Described below is a single TCR beta chain sequence and its context. In the original processing: For nucleated cells, counts were estimated from reference gene primer amplification. The assay was immunoSEQ multiplex PCR, and TCRdb's table has in-frame clones only and misses some. The V and J calls and clone size are taken from that table; D and trimming were inferred from the DNA. The sample includes fewer than 350,000 clones, 86% of them seen just once. These data belong to a study of blood T cell repertoires in COVID-19. Study as a whole: PBMCs, B-cell-depleted T cells, or T cells were the source of the cDNA or gDNA that made up the material.

This CDR3 contains 15 residues. The germline CDR1 and CDR2 sequences are MNHNY and SVGAGI (reference sequence). Deletions cut 6 bases from V and 8 bases from J, with 20 bases between. The rearrangement joins TRBV6-6 to TRBJ2-1; a weak D match, TRBD2 (5 bases). The specimen sequenced was peripheral blood. The sequence came from a woman in her 30s who had recovered from COVID-19. CDR3 in amino acids: CASSSFGIPRDEQFF. In DNA, the CDR3 is TGTGCCAGCAGCTCTTTCGGGATTCCAAGGGATGAGCAGTTCTTC.